This T cell receptor beta chain originates from a study of cytomegalovirus exposure and HLA in healthy donors. Overall study context: Ancestry clustering placed more than 80% of about 400 genotyped donors in the Caucasian-associated cluster.

Study-wide results and caveats: Earlier analysis looked at TCR beta V segments, and most were productive about 87% or about 30% of the time. According to a later analysis, donors in an Asian-associated ancestry cluster reportedly had fewer N-insertions than the roughly 630-donor mean.

The CDR3 is 11 amino acids. Trimming took off 3 bases at V and 7 bases at J, with 6 bases between the two ends. CDR1 is MDHEN, CDR2 SYDVKM, per germline. Despite likely unrecorded immune exposures, the donors were nominally healthy at the time of sampling. Regarding this clone: What it binds is not known.

A multiplex PCR was run with 60 Vbeta primers and 13 Jbeta primers. Method: immunoSEQ multiplex PCR; TCRdb's copy keeps in-frame clones and lacks some. The table includes about 130,000 clones, more than 80% detected once. The clonotype originates from a man aged 35 to 55 in good health and CMV-seronegative. The sample comprised PBMCs. The V and J genes are TRBV28 and TRBJ1-2; D is uncertain. CDR3 sequence reads: CASSLLSGYTF. The CDR3 DNA sequence: TGTGCCAGCAGTTTGCTGAGTGGCTACACCTTC.